The rows below give T cell receptor beta chains drawn from one sample of a study of CD8 T cells in ankylosing spondylitis. TCRdb reanalysed the 5' RACE reads using MiXCR and keeps one entry per CDR3 protein. The sample records some 800,000 distinct CDR3 sequences, about an eighth being singletons. Sample: blood, either unsorted or a sorted T cell fraction (not recorded which). These receptors all come from a male donor with ankylosing spondylitis. The CDR3 runs from the conserved cysteine through the conserved F or W. Each record gives: V gene, J gene, clone size, D gene, CDR3 protein, CDR3 DNA. D genes are given only for firm matches. Size tells how often a clone was seen (once, few, many) or the class of an expanded clone, and some rows leave it out.

TRBV6-2/TRBV6-3,TRBJ2-7,few,.,CASARWGSRYEQYF,TGTGCCAGCGCGAGATGGGGGAGCCGCTACGAGCAGTACTTC
TRBV10-3,TRBJ2-3,.,TRBD2,CAITPSGRTFGPDTQYF,TGTGCCATCACTCCTAGCGGGAGGACCTTTGGGCCGGATACGCAGTATTTT
TRBV5-1,TRBJ2-3,.,.,CASGSRSTDTQYF,TGCGCCAGCGGGTCCAGGAGCACAGATACGCAGTATTTT
TRBV28,TRBJ2-3,.,TRBD1,CASSLFSGQGGVRDTQYF,TGTGCCAGCAGTTTATTCTCAGGACAGGGGGGGGTGAGAGATACGCAGTATTTT
TRBV7-2,TRBJ2-3,many,.,CASRGASTDTQYF,TGTGCCAGCAGGGGAGCTAGCACAGATACGCAGTATTTT
TRBV6-5,TRBJ2-1,.,.,CASGDTWGQFF,TGTGCCAGCGGCGACACCTGGGGGCAGTTCTTC
TRBV18,TRBJ1-2,few,.,CASSSEPGGTGYTF,TGTGCCAGCTCATCCGAGCCCGGGGGAACAGGCTACACCTTC
TRBV5-1,TRBJ2-7,.,TRBD1,CASSQLATGITGEQYF,TGCGCCAGCAGCCAACTGGCGACAGGGATTACAGGCGAGCAGTACTTC
TRBV20-1,TRBJ2-1,few,.,CSVIGRVNEQFF,TGCAGTGTAATAGGACGGGTTAATGAGCAGTTCTTC
TRBV7-8,TRBJ1-5,.,.,CASSLWGRNQPQHF,TGTGCCAGCAGCTTGTGGGGACGCAATCAGCCCCAGCATTTT
TRBV10-3,TRBJ1-5,few,.,CASARTVYSNQPQHF,TGTGCCAGCGCCAGGACAGTTTATAGCAATCAGCCCCAGCATTTT
TRBV27,TRBJ2-1,.,.,CASSLRDVTSPSSYNEQFF,TGTGCCAGCAGTTTGAGAGATGTTACTAGCCCCAGCTCCTACAATGAGCAGTTCTTC
TRBV20-1,TRBJ2-1,few,TRBD2,CSARLAVLGEQFF,TGCAGTGCTAGACTAGCGGTCTTAGGTGAGCAGTTCTTC
TRBV6-5,TRBJ2-1,few,.,CASSYLKGERSYNEQFF,TGTGCCAGCAGTTACTTAAAGGGGGAGAGATCCTACAATGAGCAGTTCTTC
TRBV7-2,TRBJ2-7,few,.,CASSLEGVSGKQYF,TGTGCCAGCAGCTTAGAGGGAGTCTCGGGGAAGCAGTACTTC
TRBV28,TRBJ1-5,few,TRBD1,CASSQSPRGRGQPQHF,TGTGCCAGCAGTCAAAGCCCCAGGGGGCGAGGCCAGCCCCAGCATTTT
TRBV5-6,TRBJ1-3,.,.,CASSYYWTDPSGNTIYF,TGTGCCAGCAGCTATTATTGGACGGACCCCTCTGGAAACACCATATATTTT
TRBV12-3/TRBV12-4,TRBJ2-1,many,TRBD1,CASRTGDSYNEQFF,TGTGCCAGCAGGACAGGGGACTCCTACAATGAGCAGTTCTTC
TRBV7-9,TRBJ2-5,.,.,CASSLAGNGAETQYF,TGTGCCAGCAGCTTAGCGGGGAACGGAGCGGAGACCCAGTACTTC
TRBV3-1,TRBJ1-1,.,.,CASSHWGKGTEAFF,TGTGCCAGCAGCCATTGGGGGAAGGGCACTGAAGCTTTCTTT
TRBV2,TRBJ2-1,.,.,CASSEIPANEQFF,TGTGCCAGCAGTGAGATCCCAGCCAATGAGCAGTTCTTC
TRBV18,TRBJ2-4,.,TRBD1,CASSPGQNKNIQYF,TGTGCCAGCTCACCGGGACAGAACAAAAACATTCAGTACTTC
TRBV7-9,TRBJ2-7,.,TRBD1,CASIWTGEGEQYF,TGTGCCAGCATCTGGACAGGGGAAGGCGAGCAGTACTTC
TRBV6-5,TRBJ1-5,.,TRBD1,CASSYGGTGNQPQHF,TGTGCCAGCAGTTACGGGGGGACAGGCAATCAGCCCCAGCATTTT
TRBV4-2,TRBJ2-5,.,.,CAMGPGPQQTQYF,TGTGCCATGGGCCCCGGACCTCAGCAGACCCAGTACTTC
TRBV7-2,TRBJ2-7,.,TRBD2,CASSSRLAGTYEQYF,TGTGCCAGCAGCTCCCGACTAGCGGGGACCTACGAGCAGTACTTC
TRBV6-1,TRBJ1-2,.,TRBD1,CASRSTGNYGYTF,TGTGCCAGCAGGTCGACAGGGAACTATGGCTACACCTTC
TRBV7-2,TRBJ2-7,.,.,CASSLAHLSTEQYF,TGTGCCAGCAGCTTAGCTCACTTGTCTACGGAGCAGTACTTC
TRBV15,TRBJ1-5,many,.,CATSRDYPLLDSNQPQHF,TGTGCCACCAGCAGAGACTACCCCTTGTTGGACAGCAATCAGCCCCAGCATTTT
TRBV4-3,TRBJ2-4,few,.,CASSQEQRNIQYF,TGCGCCAGCAGCCAAGAGCAGAGAAACATTCAGTACTTC
TRBV5-4,TRBJ2-7,once,.,CASSDGVVYEQYF,TGTGCCAGCAGCGACGGGGTCGTCTACGAGCAGTACTTC
TRBV2,TRBJ2-7,.,TRBD1,CASSTQGARREQYF,TGTGCCAGCAGTACCCAGGGGGCGCGGAGGGAGCAGTACTTC
TRBV6-5,TRBJ2-7,.,.,CASSYPGVSTEQYF,TGTGCCAGCAGTTACCCAGGGGTCTCGACCGAGCAGTACTTC
TRBV25-1,TRBJ2-1,.,.,CASSEIKADLNNEQFF,TGTGCCAGCAGTGAAATAAAGGCCGACTTAAACAATGAGCAGTTCTTC
TRBV20-1,TRBJ2-2,.,.,CSAREASSSGELFF,TGCAGTGCTAGAGAGGCATCCTCTTCCGGGGAGCTGTTTTTT
TRBV4-2,TRBJ2-7,few,TRBD1,CASSPRTGSDEQYF,TGTGCCAGCAGTCCTCGGACAGGGTCGGACGAGCAGTACTTC
TRBV20-1,TRBJ2-7,.,.,CSAVDGAYEQYF,TGCAGTGCCGTGGACGGGGCCTACGAGCAGTACTTC
TRBV5-1,TRBJ2-1,many,.,CASSLEWGVNEQFF,TGCGCCAGCAGCTTGGAATGGGGAGTTAATGAGCAGTTCTTC
TRBV20-1,TRBJ2-3,many,TRBD2,CSASPLAGGTDTQYF,TGCAGTGCTAGTCCCCTAGCGGGAGGAACAGATACGCAGTATTTT
TRBV20-1,TRBJ2-2,few,TRBD1,CSANRQGTGELFF,TGCAGTGCAAACAGACAGGGTACCGGGGAGCTGTTTTTT
TRBV7-2,TRBJ2-3,many,.,CASGVWDLTDTQYF,TGTGCCAGCGGAGTGTGGGACCTGACAGATACGCAGTATTTT
TRBV6-1,TRBJ1-5,many,.,CASSKDTRINQPQHF,TGTGCCAGCAGTAAGGACACTCGAATCAATCAGCCCCAGCATTTT
TRBV28,TRBJ2-2,few,TRBD1,CASSFFSGTANTGELFF,TGTGCCAGCAGTTTTTTTTCCGGGACAGCGAACACCGGGGAGCTGTTTTTT
TRBV29-1,TRBJ1-1,.,.,CSVGGVGAEAFF,TGCAGCGTGGGCGGGGTGGGCGCTGAAGCTTTCTTT
TRBV6-1,TRBJ2-7,few,.,CASSGHDWVHEQYF,TGTGCCAGCAGTGGACATGATTGGGTTCACGAGCAGTACTTC
TRBV5-1,TRBJ2-3,.,.,CASSLEPDTQYF,TGCGCCAGCAGCTTGGAACCAGATACGCAGTATTTT
TRBV20-1,TRBJ1-1,many,TRBD1,CSASRDSASTEAFF,TGCAGTGCTAGCCGGGACAGCGCTAGTACTGAAGCTTTCTTT